Below are 25 T cell receptor beta chains sequenced from a single sample in a study of cytomegalovirus exposure and HLA in healthy donors. The PCR had 60 Vbeta and 13 Jbeta primers. Generated by immunoSEQ multiplex PCR, the TCRdb table keeps only in-frame clones and is missing some. The table has 200,000 to 250,000 clones, 80% to 90% seen once. Material: PBMCs. The receptors derive from a woman under 30 in good health and CMV-seronegative.

The chain links TRBV6-4 to TRBJ2-1; 8 bases fit TRBD2. Trimming cost V 3 bases and J 2 bases; bases outside gene matches: 9. Germline V gene data show CDR1 as MRHNA and CDR2 as SNTAGT. The CDR3 consists of 17 residues. CDR3 sequence (DNA): TGTGCCAGCAGTGAACAGAAACGGGAGGGGACCTACAATGAGCAGTTCTTC. The encoded protein is CASSEQKREGTYNEQFF.

The count of this clone is one. This chain links TRBV4-3 with TRBJ2-7; possibly TRBD2 for D (6 bases). The V gene lost 1 base and the J gene lost 6 bases, with 16 bases spanning the gap. From germline, CDR1 is LGHNA and CDR2 YSLEER. The CDR3 covers 15 residues. CDR3 nucleotide sequence: TGCGCCAGCAGCCAAGGGTGGGGGTTTAGCGGCGAGCAGTACTTC. It encodes CASSQGWGFSGEQYF.

The chain links TRBV18 to TRBJ2-1, with 8 nucleotides matching TRBD2. The CDR3 is made up of 14 amino acids. The V gene end was trimmed by 6 bases and the J gene end by 3 bases; junction bases not matched to a gene: 4. Germline CDR1 reads KGHSH; CDR2 reads LQKENI. The CDR3 DNA reads as TGTGCCAGCTCCCTGGCGGGGGGCTACAATGAGCAGTTCTTC. Translating gives CASSLAGGYNEQFF.

The chain is built from TRBV4-2 and TRBJ1-1, with 7 bases that match TRBD1. V shed 4 bases, J shed 6 bases, and the junction held 2 bases outside the gene matches. CDR3 length: 12 amino acids. Germline loops: CDR1 LGHNA, CDR2 YNFKEQ. In DNA, the CDR3 is TGTGCCAGCAGCCCCCAGGGGGCTGAAGCTTTCTTT. Amino acid sequence: CASSPQGAEAFF.

This clone was observed a single time. This chain joins TRBV4-3 and TRBJ1-2; D not certain. V was trimmed by 0 bases and J by 2 bases, leaving 4 bases between them. The CDR3 runs to 13 residues. From germline, CDR1 is LGHNA and CDR2 YSLEER. The CDR3 region has the DNA TGCGCCAGCAGCCAAGACAGGAACTATGGCTACACCTTC. It encodes CASSQDRNYGYTF.

CDR3 sequence: CASSISGGRTDTQYF. CDR3 DNA: TGCGCCAGCAGCATATCGGGGGGGCGCACAGATACGCAGTATTTT. V gene TRBV4-1 combines with J gene TRBJ2-3, with 8 positions matching TRBD2. Germline V gives CDR1 MGHRA, CDR2 YSYEKL. The CDR3 contains 15 residues. The ends lost 5 bases at V and 1 base at J; junction bases unmatched: 5.

V is TRBV9 and J is TRBJ2-3; D uncertain. V was pared by 3 bases and J by 0 bases, with 23 bases between. The germline CDR1 and CDR2 sequences are SGDLS and YYNGEE. CDR3 size: 19 residues. CDR3 protein: CASSAPLGYRDPSTDTQYF. For the CDR3, the DNA is TGTGCCAGCAGCGCTCCCTTGGGCTACAGAGACCCGAGCACAGATACGCAGTATTTT.

The V gene is TRBV6-5, the J gene TRBJ2-7; D gene ambiguous. Germline CDR1 is MNHEY and CDR2 is SVGAGI. Deletions cut 2 bases from V and 0 bases from J, with 5 bases between. CDR3 length equals 13 residues. The CDR3 protein is CASSYRASYEQYF. The DNA for the CDR3 is TGTGCCAGCAGTTACCGAGCCTCCTACGAGCAGTACTTC.

This clone was seen a handful of times. The rearrangement uses TRBV7-2 and TRBJ2-7, with 9 bases lining up with TRBD2. This CDR3 is 16 amino acids long. The germline V gene has CDR1 SGHTA and CDR2 FQGNSA. V shed 3 bases and J 3 bases; nucleotides not matched to a gene: 9. CDR3 nucleotide sequence: TGTGCCAGCAGCTTCGGGAGCGGGGGGCGGGTCTACGAGCAGTACTTC. It is translated as CASSFGSGGRVYEQYF.

The V gene is TRBV7-9, the J gene TRBJ1-2, with D possibly TRBD1 on 5 matching bases. CDR3 length equals 11 residues. The V end lost 4 bases, the J end lost 8 bases, and 8 bases lay between the germline ends. Per germline, CDR1 SEHNR and CDR2 FQNEAQ (reference sequence). Here the CDR3 reads CASSWYRGYTF. CDR3 nucleotide sequence: TGTGCCAGCAGCTGGTACAGGGGCTACACCTTC.

This rearrangement joins TRBV5-1 to TRBJ2-2; 12 bases align to TRBD2. Trimming took 3 bases from V and 6 from J; bases not matched to a gene: 9. CDR3 size: 17 residues. Germline V gene data show CDR1 as SGHRS and CDR2 as YFSETQ. Written as DNA, the CDR3 is TGCGCCAGCAGCTCCCGCGGCCTAGCGGGGGGGCCCGGGGAGCTGTTTTTT. The encoded protein is CASSSRGLAGGPGELFF.

In DNA, the CDR3 is TGTGCCAGCAGCTCCTCTGGGTCCGCCGGAGTGGGGCAGTACTTC. Its translation is CASSSSGSAGVGQYF. V usage is TRBV11-3 and J usage is TRBJ2-7; D is uncertain. The germline gives CDR1 SGHNT, CDR2 YENEEA. The CDR3 covers 15 residues. The V gene lost 4 bases and the J gene lost 9 bases, with 22 bases spanning the gap.

The J gene is TRBJ1-1, the V gene TRBV6-6, with 8 bases aligning to TRBD1. V dropped 5 bases and J dropped 4; count of bases not matched to a gene: 9. Germline CDR1 MNHNY, CDR2 SVGAGI (reference sequence). The CDR3 has 15 residues. The CDR3 sequence is CASSKPQGAGTEAFF. The DNA of the CDR3 is TGTGCCAGCAGTAAACCCCAGGGGGCGGGCACTGAAGCTTTCTTT.

This chain links TRBV2 with TRBJ1-5; a possible D gene is TRBD1 (6 bases). There are 16 residues in the CDR3. Trimming took off 5 bases at V and 2 bases at J, with 16 bases between the two ends. Germline V gene lookup returns CDR1 SNHLY and CDR2 FYNNEI. This CDR3 is CASSPRTAGGNQPQHF. For the CDR3, the DNA is TGTGCCAGCAGTCCTAGGACAGCCGGGGGCAATCAGCCCCAGCATTTT.

The chain couples TRBV14 to TRBJ2-7; 7 positions match TRBD1. Germline CDR1 is SGHDN and CDR2 is FVKESK. The J segment lost 7 bases and the V segment lost 3 bases, leaving 9 bases of the junction unmatched. The CDR3 length is 14 residues. The CDR3 region is CASSQADRIGEQYF. The DNA for the CDR3 is TGTGCCAGCAGCCAGGCGGACAGGATCGGGGAGCAGTACTTC.

This clone has a single count. The V gene is TRBV7-6, the J gene TRBJ1-4; a weak D match, TRBD1 (5 bases). The CDR3 runs to 13 residues. V was cut by 8 bases and J by 8 bases, with 15 bases left in between. Germline V gives CDR1 SGHVS, CDR2 FNYEAQ. CDR3 DNA sequence: TGTGCCAGCTACGGAGGGGTGGGCGAAAAACTGTTTTTT. Residues: CASYGGVGEKLFF.

This clone was picked up one time. V is TRBV4-1 and J is TRBJ2-7, with TRBD2 matching 15 bases. The CDR3 sequence is 19 residues long. V gave up 4 bases and J gave up 5 bases; unmatched junction bases: 15. Germline V lookup: CDR1 MGHRA, CDR2 YSYEKL. The CDR3 loop reads CASSRLGGLAGGWTHEQYF. The CDR3 region has the DNA TGCGCCAGCAGCCGCCTAGGCGGACTAGCGGGGGGGTGGACCCACGAGCAGTACTTC.

This chain connects TRBV6-5 to TRBJ1-1, with unresolved D. V shed 1 base and J shed 3 bases, with 9 bases lying between them. Germline lookup yields CDR1 MNHEY and CDR2 SVGAGI. The CDR3 contains 14 residues. CDR3 loop: CASSYFGGDTEAFF. DNA for the CDR3: TGTGCCAGCAGTTACTTCGGTGGAGACACTGAAGCTTTCTTT.

The chain is built from TRBV5-1 and TRBJ2-1; maybe TRBD2 (6 bases). Germline assignment: CDR1 SGHRS and CDR2 YFSETQ. The CDR3 extends over 15 amino acids. V was cut by 3 bases and J by 8 bases, with 18 bases left in between. In DNA, the CDR3 is TGCGCCAGCAGCTCTGGCCTAGCGAGAGCTGATGAGCAGTTCTTC. It specifies CASSSGLARADEQFF.

The chain recombines TRBV10-3 with TRBJ1-1; 7 bases are a match to TRBD1. The CDR3 contains 13 residues. Germline assignment: CDR1 ENHRY and CDR2 SYGVKD. J lost 10 bases, V lost 0 bases, and 5 bases had no gene match. The DNA for the CDR3 is TGTGCCATCAGTGAGTCGCAGGGGGTAAGAGCTTTCTTT. It encodes CAISESQGVRAFF.

The V gene is TRBV4-1, the J gene TRBJ1-1, with a weak D call TRBD1 (5 bases). The germline CDR1 and CDR2 sequences are MGHRA and YSYEKL. Trimming cost V 1 base and J 1 base, with 13 bases left between them. The CDR3 extends over 16 amino acids. The CDR3 bases are TGCGCCAGCAGCCAAGGCGGACGGAGGGGGAACACTGAAGCTTTCTTT. It is translated as CASSQGGRRGNTEAFF.

The rearrangement uses TRBV5-1 and TRBJ1-2, with D perhaps TRBD1 (5 bases). Germline V gene sequence: CDR1 SGHRS, CDR2 YFSETQ. Trimming pared 0 bases from V and 1 base from J, leaving 10 bases between. The CDR3 is 15 amino acids. The CDR3 region has the DNA TGCGCCAGCAGCTTGGAGGCAGGGAATAACTATGGCTACACCTTC. It yields the protein CASSLEAGNNYGYTF. Drawing the rest from reference TRBV5-1 and TRBJ1-2, the complete variable domain is KAGVTQTPRYLIKTRGQQVTLSCSPISGHRSVSWYQQTPGQGLQFLFEYFSETQRNKGNFPGRFSGRQFSNSRSEMNVSTLELGDSALYLCASSLEAGNNYGYTFGSGTRLTVV.

The chain recombines TRBV18 with TRBJ2-5; D might be TRBD2 (6 bases). CDR1 is KGHSH, CDR2 LQKENI, per germline. Trimming pared 6 bases from V and 2 bases from J, leaving 13 bases between. This CDR3 is 14 amino acids long. The CDR3 DNA sequence: TGTGCCAGCTCCCAGCAGGAGGGTCAAGAGACCCAGTACTTC. Encoded protein: CASSQQEGQETQYF. The whole variable domain, remainder taken from reference TRBV18 and TRBJ2-5, is NAGVMQNPRHLVRRRGQEARLRCSPMKGHSHVYWYRQLPEEGLKFMVYLQKENIIDESGMPKERFSAEFPKEGPSILRIQQVVRGDSAAYFCASSQQEGQETQYFGPGTRLLVL.

This clone was detected only once. The J gene is TRBJ1-4, the V gene TRBV4-1; D gene unclear. The V gene lost 1 base and the J gene lost 7 bases, with 22 bases spanning the gap. Germline CDR1 is MGHRA and CDR2 is YSYEKL. The CDR3 contains 18 residues. This CDR3 reads CASSQGSIFVKGTEKLFF. The DNA of the CDR3 is TGCGCCAGCAGCCAAGGGAGCATTTTTGTGAAAGGAACTGAAAAACTGTTTTTT.

The V and J genes are TRBV4-2 and TRBJ2-2; D is perhaps TRBD2 (5 bases). V was cut by 0 bases and J by 10 bases, with 9 bases left in between. There are 13 residues in the CDR3. Germline V gene lookup returns CDR1 LGHNA and CDR2 YNFKEQ. The CDR3 spells CASSQDNREELFF. The CDR3 DNA reads as TGTGCCAGCAGCCAAGATAATCGGGAGGAGCTGTTTTTT.